This T cell receptor (beta chain) was captured by sequencing in a study of blood T cell repertoires in COVID-19. Study-level information: The United States, Italy and Spain were the sources of the acute and convalescent COVID-19 samples. T cells, B-cell-depleted T cells, or PBMCs supplied cDNA or gDNA.

Per the authors' pipeline: From reference gene primer amplification, estimates of nucleated cell counts were derived. The protocol was immunoSEQ multiplex PCR, while the TCRdb copy is restricted to in-frame clones and leaves out a portion. That table is the source of V, J and clone size, and D and trimming were worked out from the DNA. The sample comprises 200,000 or so clones, roughly four fifths of which are singletons, and around 6.1% rests with the top ten. Germline CDR1 and CDR2: GTSNPN and SVGIG (reference sequence). This CDR3 contains 14 residues. V was cut by 0 bases and J by 2 bases, with 9 bases left in between.

This TCR was sampled from a woman aged 40 to 50 with acute or convalescent COVID-19. This rearrangement joins TRBV30 to TRBJ2-3; D gene uncertain. Sequencing used peripheral blood. This chain's CDR3 is CAWSVGGTTDTQYF. The CDR3 DNA sequence: TGTGCCTGGAGTGTAGGCGGAACCACAGATACGCAGTATTTT.